The 30 T cell receptor beta chains below were found in one sample sequenced in a study of a mutant IDH1 vaccine in newly diagnosed glioma. Stated time point: baseline, week 1 (first vaccination visit). This sample's treatment: pre-vaccination baseline after standard-of-care therapy. Some clones are missing from TCRdb's copy, which holds only in-frame ones; the method was immunoSEQ multiplex PCR. The sample contains about 92,000 clones, just under 80% of which appear only once. Sample: PBMCs, taken from a glioma patient treated with radiotherapy, temozolomide or both. Receptor source: a man aged 40-49 years with glioma.

The V gene is TRBV13, the J gene TRBJ1-1, with D uncertain. The CDR3 totals 15 residues. From germline, CDR1 is PRHDT and CDR2 FYEKMQ (reference sequence). With 0 bases removed from V and 5 bases from J, the gap between germline ends came to 13 bases. The CDR3 DNA is TGTGCCAGCAGCTTAGGCCACGGCGCGTTGACTGAAGCTTTCTTT. It translates to CASSLGHGALTEAFF.

This clone was found once. This sequence joins TRBV27 and TRBJ1-2; a weak D match, TRBD1 (5 bases). Trimming removed 1 base from V and 6 bases from J, with 15 bases in between. Germline lookup yields CDR1 MNHEY and CDR2 SMNVEV (reference sequence). The CDR3 has 15 residues. CDR3 sequence: CASSLYRGLRDGYTF. The CDR3 region has the DNA TGTGCCAGCAGTTTATATCGGGGGTTACGGGATGGCTACACCTTC.

The V gene is TRBV15, the J gene TRBJ2-1; the match to TRBD2 covers 7 bases. The CDR3 extends over 15 amino acids. Germline-derived CDR1 and CDR2 are LNHNV and YYDKDF (reference sequence). V dropped 5 bases and J dropped 5; count of bases not matched to a gene: 9. This CDR3 reads CATSGGAAGDNEQFF. DNA for the CDR3: TGTGCCACCAGCGGGGGAGCCGCGGGGGACAATGAGCAGTTCTTC. Drawing the rest from reference TRBV15 and TRBJ2-1, the complete variable domain is DAMVIQNPRYQVTQFGKPVTLSCSQTLNHNVMYWYQQKSSQAPKLLFHYYDKDFNNEADTPDNFQSRRPNTSFCFLDIRSPGLGDTAMYLCATSGGAAGDNEQFFGPGTRLTVL.

The chain recombines TRBV7-9 with TRBJ1-2; D may be TRBD1 (5 bases). The CDR3 loop spans 12 amino acids. From germline, CDR1 is SEHNR and CDR2 FQNEAQ (reference sequence). V shed 1 base and J shed 8 bases, with 8 bases lying between them. The DNA of the CDR3 is TGTGCCAGCAGCTTAGAGAGGGGAGGCTACACCTTC. Amino acids: CASSLERGGYTF.

The rearrangement links TRBV5-4 to TRBJ2-5; 10 bases are shared with TRBD1. CDR3 length equals 15 residues. Germline CDR1 is SGHNT and CDR2 is YYREEE (reference sequence). J was trimmed by 4 bases and V by 2 bases; bases with no gene match: 5. The CDR3 region has the DNA TGTGCCAGCAGCTTATGGGACAGGGGACGAGAGACCCAGTACTTC. This translates into CASSLWDRGRETQYF.

V and J are TRBV5-1 and TRBJ2-3; 9 bases are a match to TRBD1. J lost 2 bases, V lost 4 bases, and 5 bases had no gene match. Germline CDR1 and CDR2: SGHRS and YFSETQ. This CDR3 comprises 15 residues. CDR3 nucleotide sequence: TGCGCCAGCAGCCCCAGGACAGGGGTCACAGATACGCAGTATTTT. This sequence encodes CASSPRTGVTDTQYF.

This clone was found once. The CDR3 nucleotides read TGCAGCGTTGAGGGATCCGTCCCCTGGCAGTTCTTC. It encodes CSVEGSVPWQFF. This rearrangement joins TRBV29-1 to TRBJ2-1; D unresolved. Germline CDR1 reads SQVTM; CDR2 reads ANQGSEA. The CDR3 loop spans 12 amino acids. Trimming stripped 3 bases from V and 12 bases from J, with 15 bases between.

This sequence joins TRBV2 and TRBJ2-1; 9 bases are shared with TRBD1. From germline, CDR1 is SNHLY and CDR2 FYNNEI. Losses at the gene ends were 4 bases for V and 2 bases for J; bases not matched to a gene: 6. CDR3 size: 16 residues. This CDR3 reads CASSASGTGPYNEQFF. The CDR3 bases are TGTGCCAGCAGTGCCTCCGGGACAGGGCCCTACAATGAGCAGTTCTTC.

This sequence joins TRBV6-5 and TRBJ2-5, with TRBD2 matching over 11 bases. V dropped 0 bases and J dropped 2; count of bases not matched to a gene: 2. There are 16 residues in the CDR3. Germline loops: CDR1 MNHEY, CDR2 SVGAGI. CDR3: CASSYSTSGVQETQYF. In nucleotides, the CDR3 is TGTGCCAGCAGTTACTCGACTAGCGGGGTACAAGAGACCCAGTACTTC.

This clone was detected once. This chain joins TRBV6-4 and TRBJ1-6, with TRBD1 matching over 7 bases. This CDR3 is 15 amino acids long. The V and J ends lost 6 bases and 7 bases, in that order; junction bases with no gene match: 9. Germline assignment: CDR1 MRHNA and CDR2 SNTAGT. CDR3: CASSGTGAGNSPLHF. In nucleotides, the CDR3 is TGTGCCAGCAGCGGAACAGGGGCTGGGAATTCACCCCTCCACTTT.

The CDR3 DNA follows: TGTGCCAGCAGTTTACGAAGTCAGCTAAACGAGCAGTACTTC. Translation gives CASSLRSQLNEQYF. V is TRBV27 and J is TRBJ2-7; D not certain. The V gene's germline CDR1 is MNHEY and CDR2 SMNVEV (reference sequence). The CDR3 consists of 14 residues. V lost 2 bases to trimming and J lost 5 bases, with 13 bases between them.

This clone came up a few times. This chain connects TRBV4-3 to TRBJ1-1; tentatively, D is TRBD1 (5 bases). Trimming stripped 0 bases from V and 11 bases from J, with 16 bases between. CDR1 and CDR2 (germline): LGHNA, YSLEER. This CDR3 is built from 14 residues. CDR3 coding DNA: TGCGCCAGCAGCCAAGATGCGGAGGGGCGGATCGCTTTCTTT. Translating gives CASSQDAEGRIAFF.

The chain joins TRBV18 to TRBJ2-7; 9 nucleotides agree with TRBD1. This CDR3 spans 17 amino acids. V lost 3 bases, J lost 5 bases, and 14 bases stayed unmatched. Germline values: CDR1 KGHSH, CDR2 LQKENI. For the CDR3, the DNA is TGTGCCAGCTCACCCCGGGACAGGGCCCCGGGGTGGCACGAGCAGTACTTC. Translation: CASSPRDRAPGWHEQYF.

This rearrangement joins TRBV4-3 to TRBJ2-1; D remains ambiguous. This CDR3 is 15 amino acids long. Germline V CDR1 and CDR2: LGHNA, YSLEER. V was cut by 0 bases and J by 2 bases, with 8 bases left in between. Here the CDR3 DNA reads TGCGCCAGCAGCCAAGATTTTGTCCCCTACAATGAGCAGTTCTTC. This encodes CASSQDFVPYNEQFF.

CDR3 coding DNA: TGTGCCATCAGTCCGGGGACCTCTGGGGCCTACGAGCAGTACTTC. This translates into CAISPGTSGAYEQYF. V gene TRBV10-3 combines with J gene TRBJ2-7; D possibly matches TRBD1 or TRBD2 (5 bases each). The V gene lost 5 bases and the J gene lost 2 bases, with 16 bases spanning the gap. The CDR3 has 15 amino acids. The germline gives CDR1 ENHRY, CDR2 SYGVKD.

The chain joins TRBV7-6 to TRBJ1-1; possibly TRBD1 for D (5 bases). CDR1 and CDR2 (germline): SGHVS, FNYEAQ. This CDR3 spans 14 amino acids. The V and J ends lost 1 base and 5 bases respectively, with 11 bases between them. The CDR3 region is CASSLGMGETEAFF. In DNA, the CDR3 is TGTGCCAGCAGCTTAGGGATGGGGGAGACTGAAGCTTTCTTT.

This clone turned up a few times. The V gene is TRBV7-8, the J gene TRBJ2-5, with a possible D match to TRBD1 (6 bases). Germline V gene data show CDR1 as SGHVS and CDR2 as FQNEAQ. V lost 2 bases and J lost 5, with 9 bases in between. The CDR3 is 13 residues long. The CDR3 DNA sequence: TGTGCCAGCAGCTTAACAGGGAGTGAGACCCAGTACTTC. Translated, it gives CASSLTGSETQYF.

V is TRBV15 and J is TRBJ1-1; no clear D. Germline V gene data show CDR1 as LNHNV and CDR2 as YYDKDF (reference sequence). This CDR3 is built from 16 residues. V shed 1 base and J shed 0 bases, with 12 bases lying between them. CDR3 DNA sequence: TGTGCCACCAGCAGAGGTGTCCTACAGTTGAACACTGAAGCTTTCTTT. Protein sequence: CATSRGVLQLNTEAFF.

J is TRBJ2-1 and V is TRBV28; unclear D gene. The length of the CDR3 is 15 residues. Germline loops: CDR1 MDHEN, CDR2 SYDVKM. Trimming stripped 4 bases from V and 0 bases from J, with 10 bases between. CDR3 loop: CASSSWQDSYNEQFF. In nucleotides, the CDR3 is TGTGCCAGCAGTTCCTGGCAGGACTCCTACAATGAGCAGTTCTTC.

The V call is TRBV6-4, the J call TRBJ2-5; no firm D call. V lost 5 bases and J 0 bases, leaving 7 bases between the germline ends. There are 13 residues in the CDR3. From germline, CDR1 is MRHNA and CDR2 SNTAGT. CDR3 in amino acids: CASSPDHQETQYF. In nucleotides, the CDR3 is TGTGCCAGCAGTCCGGACCACCAAGAGACCCAGTACTTC.

This sequence joins TRBV11-1 and TRBJ2-3, with 7 positions matching TRBD2. The junction had 10 bases not matched to a gene; V was cut back by 7 bases and J by 3 bases. Germline CDR1 reads SGHAT; CDR2 reads FQDESV (reference sequence). The CDR3 is 15 residues long. CDR3 bases: TGTGCCAGCACCCCTTCGGGGGGAATGACAGATACGCAGTATTTT. Its translation is CASTPSGGMTDTQYF. The whole variable domain, remainder taken from reference TRBV11-1 and TRBJ2-3, is EAEVAQSPRYKITEKSQAVAFWCDPISGHATLYWYRQILGQGPELLVQFQDESVVDDSQLPKDRFSAERLKGVDSTLKIQPAELGDSAMYLCASTPSGGMTDTQYFGPGTRLTVL.

The gene calls are TRBV5-1 and TRBJ2-1; D is undetermined. CDR1 SGHRS and CDR2 YFSETQ come from the germline V gene. Trimming took off 0 bases at V and 4 bases at J, with 14 bases between the two ends. The CDR3 spans 16 residues. For the CDR3, the DNA is TGCGCCAGCAGCTTGGTCTGGGCAGGAACTTACAATGAGCAGTTCTTC. Translated: CASSLVWAGTYNEQFF.

The V and J genes are TRBV7-9 and TRBJ2-1; TRBD1 is a possible D gene (6 bases). Trimming left V 5 bases short and J 4 bases short, with 12 bases between. CDR1 and CDR2 (germline): SEHNR, FQNEAQ (reference sequence). This CDR3 has 14 residues. In DNA, the CDR3 is TGTGCCAGCAGCCCTCCGACAGGTTACAATGAGCAGTTCTTC. It translates to CASSPPTGYNEQFF.

This clone turned up a few times. V usage is TRBV28 and J usage is TRBJ1-6; no definite D call. Deletions cut 3 bases from V and 7 bases from J, with 10 bases between. The CDR3 spans 14 residues. The germline CDR1 and CDR2 sequences are MDHEN and SYDVKM. The CDR3 sequence: CASSLAGLNSPLHF. For the CDR3, the DNA is TGTGCCAGCAGTTTGGCAGGCCTCAATTCACCCCTCCACTTT.

The rearrangement joins TRBV5-4 to TRBJ1-6; D not certain. There are 15 residues in the CDR3. The germline V gene has CDR1 SGHNT and CDR2 YYREEE (reference sequence). V was clipped by 2 bases and J by 5 bases, with 11 bases between them. CDR3 loop: CASSLSLSNNSPLHF. The CDR3 coding sequence is TGTGCCAGCAGCTTAAGCCTTTCTAATAATTCACCCCTCCACTTT.

V and J are TRBV29-1 and TRBJ2-5, with unresolved D. The CDR3 spans 11 residues. V was cut by 4 bases and J by 5 bases, with 8 bases left in between. Germline V gene lookup returns CDR1 SQVTM and CDR2 ANQGSEA. The CDR3, as DNA: TGCAGCGTTGCCAGGTCTGAGACCCAGTACTTC. As protein: CSVARSETQYF.

This chain joins TRBV19 and TRBJ2-5; 10 nucleotides agree with TRBD1. V was pared by 7 bases and J by 5 bases, with 7 bases of the junction left unmatched. The CDR3 has 14 amino acids. Germline values: CDR1 LNHDA, CDR2 SQIVND (reference sequence). Here the CDR3 reads CASTPGQGQETQYF. DNA for the CDR3: TGTGCCAGTACTCCGGGACAGGGGCAGGAGACCCAGTACTTC.

Of note for this clone: Additional DNA sequences in this sample encode the identical CDR3. V gene TRBV7-9 combines with J gene TRBJ1-3, with D unclear. CDR1 and CDR2 from the germline V gene are SEHNR and FQNEAQ (reference sequence). V lost 3 bases and J 3 bases, leaving 6 bases between the germline ends. The CDR3 consists of 13 residues. As DNA, the CDR3 is TGTGCCAGCAGCTTGGGAGGTGGAAACACCATATATTTT. Its translation: CASSLGGGNTIYF.

The chain is built from TRBV23-1 and TRBJ2-3; tentative D call: TRBD2 (6 bases). TRBV23-1 is given ORF status, its function remaining uncertain. This CDR3 region has 16 residues. V was shortened by 4 bases and J by 2 bases, with 16 bases between the two germline ends. CDR3 in DNA: TGCGCCAGCAGTCCCCCGGGGGTTACCTTCACAGATACGCAGTATTTT. Translating gives CASSPPGVTFTDTQYF.

The gene calls are TRBV5-1 and TRBJ2-7; D perhaps matches TRBD1 (6 bases). Germline V CDR1 and CDR2: SGHRS, YFSETQ. The CDR3 contains 15 residues. V was pared by 4 bases and J by 4 bases, with 18 bases between. DNA for the CDR3: TGCGCCAGCAGCGAGTCACAGGGAGTCTTATACGAGCAGTACTTC. Its protein product is CASSESQGVLYEQYF.